This is a list of T cell receptor beta chains from one sample in a study of cytomegalovirus exposure and HLA in healthy donors. TCRdb's copy holds only in-frame clones and misses some; the assay was immunoSEQ multiplex PCR. This table holds about 120,000 clones, around 73% found once. The sequenced material came from PBMCs. All receptors derive from a woman in her thirties or forties in good health and CMV-seropositive. Each CDR3 is given with its conserved first and last residue.

>TRBJ1-5|TRBV5-1
CASSPGQPKDQPQHF
>TRBJ2-1|TRBV7-2
CASSLGRTENEQFF
>TRBJ1-1|TRBV12-5
CASGLGVEGEPEAFF
>TRBJ1-2|TRBV19
CASSSRDRGGYGYTF
>TRBJ2-3|TRBV29-1
CSVTGQLDTQYF
>TRBJ1-1|TRBV10-3
CAISGDSNTEAFF
>TRBJ2-7|TRBV2
CASRTDSSYEQYF
>TRBJ1-2|TRBV6-5
CASMVHADRGLGYTF
>TRBJ2-5|TRBV13
CASSLGVAGQETQYF
>TRBJ2-7|TRBV5-1
CASSLVRTQDEQYF
>TRBJ1-2|TRBV9
CASSVANGANYGYTF
>TRBJ1-4|TRBV18
CASSLNRGFGEKLFF
>TRBJ2-3|TRBV4-3
CASSQDWGRENTDTQYF
>TRBJ1-1|TRBV10-3
CAISDGGQGIVEAFF
>TRBJ1-2|TRBV27
CASRGTGNYGYTF
>TRBJ2-7|TRBV19
CASRSQGGYEQYF
>TRBJ1-5|TRBV4-3
CASSQVEDQPQHF
>TRBJ1-2|TRBV6-5
CASSYHQRAESYGYTF
>TRBJ2-7|TRBV7-9
CASSSQGVEQYF
>TRBJ2-7|TRBV2
CASSDGGVYEQYF
>TRBJ2-5|TRBV7-2
CASSESGGAGETQYF
>TRBJ1-4|TRBV4-3
CASSQDSTGEGEKLFF
>TRBJ2-7|TRBV7-2
CASSLYRSASGEQYF
>TRBJ1-2|TRBV7-9
CASSSELSRSGYTF
>TRBJ1-1|TRBV4-1
CASSQVDLAEAFF
>TRBJ1-4|TRBV25-1
CASRTDREGKLFF
>TRBJ2-7|TRBV11-3
CASSLLSGGAYEQYF
>TRBJ1-2|TRBV4-3
CASSAERGFHYGYTF
>TRBJ2-3|TRBV9
CASSVVGTSTDTQYF
>TRBJ2-3|TRBV4-3
CASSRDLQELTDTQYF
>TRBJ2-1|TRBV2
CASKSGRDRQFF
>TRBJ1-4|TRBV4-1
CASSRTTGGINEKLFF
>TRBJ1-6|TRBV7-6
CASSLGTGQGYSPLHF
>TRBJ1-5|TRBV29-1
CSVEYGDNQPQHF
>TRBJ1-2|TRBV6-5
CASSYSGQGNYGYTF
>TRBJ1-4|TRBV5-1
CASSRSGQGGEKLFF
>TRBJ1-1|TRBV7-2
CASSFEPTNTEAFF
>TRBJ2-5|TRBV10-3
CAISEQGLVAQYF
>TRBJ1-1|TRBV5-1
CASSLSNTEAFF
>TRBJ1-3|TRBV2
CASSETRQAYSGNTIYF
>TRBJ2-4|TRBV6-6
CASSYSRGGGDIQYF
>TRBJ2-7|TRBV7-9
CASSPRSGTTYEQYF
>TRBJ2-7|TRBV6-1
CASGFRAQGGYEQYF
>TRBJ1-1|TRBV6-5
CASSRSGTGSSAFF
>TRBJ1-1|TRBV9
CASSWGPGSTEAFF
>TRBJ2-7|TRBV5-1
CASSSNRGPTEQYF
>TRBJ2-7|TRBV6-5
CASRLAGGGSYEQYF
>TRBJ1-3|TRBV11-2
CASSSDWSSGNTIYF
>TRBJ1-2|TRBV9
CASSGGTGYGYTF
>TRBJ2-7|TRBV12-5
CASGRGGQLYEQYF
>TRBJ2-1|TRBV5-4
CASSSTSGANNEQFF
>TRBJ2-2|TRBV4-3
CASSQHLAGGVDTGELFF
>TRBJ2-7|TRBV10-3
CAISESTGPSYEQYF
>TRBJ2-5|TRBV5-1
CASSLGTRGGPQETQYF